Following are 13 T cell receptor beta chains from one sample sequenced in a study of Ad26.COV2.S vaccination and SARS-CoV-2 variants (dated by TCRdb to the early 2020s). What the treatment or condition label conveys for this sample: some 20 received Ad26.COV2.S at low or high dose, single or two shots; roughly five received placebo; per-sample allocation not given. For vaccine and placebo recipients, repertoires were sequenced using samples collected on day 63 after the first injection. The library came from the immunoSEQ multiplex PCR assay. TCRdb took over this immuneACCESS table, retaining in-frame rearrangements with V and J assigned. Such tables are incomplete; in checked studies, under half of the missing clones stem from an unresolved V gene, and the remainder is unexplained. Here the sample has about 350,000 clones; approximately 86% occur a single time. The ten largest make up around 11% of the sample.

Here the sequenced sample was peripheral blood, taken in a trial of Ad26.COV2.S vaccine versus placebo. These receptors originate from a person between 18 and 65 years old who received the Ad26.COV2.S COVID-19 vaccine or a placebo.

The chain joins TRBV13 to TRBJ2-3, with TRBD1 matching over 9 bases. The germline gives CDR1 PRHDT, CDR2 FYEKMQ (reference sequence). The CDR3 runs 15 residues. V shed 5 bases and J 5 bases; nucleotides not matched to a gene: 8. The CDR3 loop is CASSPNRGRVDTQYF. CDR3 coding DNA: TGTGCCAGCAGCCCCAACAGGGGGCGCGTAGATACGCAGTATTTT.

The rearrangement joins TRBV5-6 to TRBJ2-7; no firm D call. With 2 bases removed from V and 2 bases from J, the gap between germline ends came to 8 bases. CDR3 length: 13 amino acids. CDR1 and CDR2 from the germline V gene are SGHDT and YYEEEE. CDR3 nucleotide sequence: TGTGCCAGCAGCTTAATATCAACCTACGAGCAGTACTTC. Translation gives CASSLISTYEQYF. The whole variable domain, remainder taken from reference TRBV5-6 and TRBJ2-7, is DAGVTQSPTHLIKTRGQQVTLRCSPKSGHDTVSWYQQALGQGPQFIFQYYEEEERQRGNFPDRFSGHQFPNYSSELNVNALLLGDSALYLCASSLISTYEQYFGPGTRLTVT.

A word on this clone: At one of its ends the junction is not consistent with the germline gene, which may arise from a read error. The V call is TRBV28, the J call TRBJ1-1; D uncertain. This CDR3 spans 15 amino acids. CDR1 is MDHEN and CDR2 is SYDVKM in the germline V gene. The CDR3 bases are TGTGCCAGCACCACCGCTACACGGGAAACCCGCTCCCCCAGTTTT. Protein product: CASTTATRETRSPSF.

The chain links TRBV10-3 to TRBJ1-2; 8 bases agree with TRBD1. CDR1 is ENHRY and CDR2 is SYGVKD in the germline V gene. The junction had 6 bases not matched to a gene; V was cut back by 7 bases and J by 5 bases. CDR3 length: 13 residues. In DNA form, the CDR3 reads TGTGCCATCACCTCGACAGGGGAGTATGGCTACACCTTC. This encodes CAITSTGEYGYTF.

This clone was recorded once. This sequence joins TRBV9 and TRBJ1-3, with TRBD1 matching over 7 bases. The CDR3 spans 12 residues. V trimming: 7 bases; J trimming: 3 bases; junction bases outside the gene matches: 1. CDR1 is SGDLS, CDR2 YYNGEE, per germline. As DNA, the CDR3 is TGTGCCAGCCAGGGGGATGGAAACACCATATATTTT. Protein: CASQGDGNTIYF.

The chain has TRBV2 and TRBJ2-5; perhaps D is TRBD1 or TRBD2 (6 bases each). The CDR3 has 13 residues. From germline, CDR1 is SNHLY and CDR2 FYNNEI. Trimming stripped 5 bases from V and 4 bases from J, with 11 bases between. The CDR3 region has the DNA TGTGCCAGCAGTTCTAAGGGGGGAGAGACCCAGTACTTC. Its translation: CASSSKGGETQYF. Based on the CDR3 plus reference TRBV2 and TRBJ2-5, the full variable domain is EPEVTQTPSHQVTQMGQEVILRCVPISNHLYFYWYRQILGQKVEFLVSFYNNEISEKSEIFDDQFSVERPDGSNFTLKIRSTKLEDSAMYFCASSSKGGETQYFGPGTRLLVL.

This chain uses TRBV7-2 with TRBJ1-1; 8 nucleotides match TRBD1. The ends lost 5 bases at V and 4 bases at J; junction bases unmatched: 6. CDR1 is SGHTA, CDR2 FQGNSA, per germline. The CDR3 is made up of 14 amino acids. CDR3 sequence (DNA): TGTGCCAGCAGCCTTACAGGGGGAACCACTGAAGCTTTCTTT. Translation gives CASSLTGGTTEAFF.

The chain uses TRBV28 and TRBJ1-5, with D hard to call. The V end was cut by 6 bases, the J end by 0 bases, with 15 bases between. Germline CDR1 reads MDHEN; CDR2 reads SYDVKM. This CDR3 spans 16 amino acids. The chain's CDR3 is CASRRHAGYSNQPQHF. The DNA of the CDR3 is TGTGCCAGCAGACGCCACGCGGGATATAGCAATCAGCCCCAGCATTTT.

The chain uses TRBV27 and TRBJ2-3; either TRBD1 or TRBD2 may fit D (6 bases each). The CDR3 sequence is 16 residues long. Germline values: CDR1 MNHEY, CDR2 SMNVEV (reference sequence). V was pared by 6 bases and J by 5 bases, with 21 bases between. CDR3: CASRLGGLANLDTQYF. The CDR3 coding sequence is TGTGCCAGCAGACTAGGGGGGCTAGCAAATTTAGATACGCAGTATTTT.

This clone was detected once. The rearrangement uses TRBV18 and TRBJ1-1, with D unresolved. The V end lost 3 bases, the J end lost 11 bases, and 16 bases lay between the germline ends. Germline loops: CDR1 KGHSH, CDR2 LQKENI. The CDR3 spans 13 residues. CDR3 DNA: TGTGCCAGCTCACCTGACCGAAGGAGTGCGGCTTTCTTT. Translating gives CASSPDRRSAAFF.

The J gene is TRBJ2-3, the V gene TRBV4-1; 13 nucleotides align to TRBD2. This CDR3 is built from 16 residues. CDR1 and CDR2 (germline): MGHRA, YSYEKL. The trim removed 1 base at V and 4 bases at J, leaving 2 bases unmatched. As DNA, the CDR3 is TGCGCCAGCAGCCAAGCCGGACTAGCGGGGGCAGATACGCAGTATTTT. Its protein is CASSQAGLAGADTQYF.

This chain links TRBV4-3 with TRBJ2-7; the match to TRBD1 covers 9 bases. In germline, CDR1 is LGHNA, CDR2 YSLEER. The CDR3 is 14 residues long. Losses at the gene ends were 4 bases for V and 5 bases for J; bases not matched to a gene: 6. Here the CDR3 reads CASSLGTGSNEQYF. Here the CDR3 DNA reads TGCGCCAGCAGCCTGGGGACAGGGTCCAACGAGCAGTACTTC.

The V gene is TRBV7-9, the J gene TRBJ1-5; D call uncertain. Looked up from germline, CDR1 is SEHNR and CDR2 is FQNEAQ (reference sequence). This CDR3 is built from 14 residues. V was cut by 4 bases and J by 0 bases, with 7 bases left in between. CDR3 nucleotide sequence: TGTGCCAGCAGCTCCAGGTATAGCAATCAGCCCCAGCATTTT. This translates into CASSSRYSNQPQHF.